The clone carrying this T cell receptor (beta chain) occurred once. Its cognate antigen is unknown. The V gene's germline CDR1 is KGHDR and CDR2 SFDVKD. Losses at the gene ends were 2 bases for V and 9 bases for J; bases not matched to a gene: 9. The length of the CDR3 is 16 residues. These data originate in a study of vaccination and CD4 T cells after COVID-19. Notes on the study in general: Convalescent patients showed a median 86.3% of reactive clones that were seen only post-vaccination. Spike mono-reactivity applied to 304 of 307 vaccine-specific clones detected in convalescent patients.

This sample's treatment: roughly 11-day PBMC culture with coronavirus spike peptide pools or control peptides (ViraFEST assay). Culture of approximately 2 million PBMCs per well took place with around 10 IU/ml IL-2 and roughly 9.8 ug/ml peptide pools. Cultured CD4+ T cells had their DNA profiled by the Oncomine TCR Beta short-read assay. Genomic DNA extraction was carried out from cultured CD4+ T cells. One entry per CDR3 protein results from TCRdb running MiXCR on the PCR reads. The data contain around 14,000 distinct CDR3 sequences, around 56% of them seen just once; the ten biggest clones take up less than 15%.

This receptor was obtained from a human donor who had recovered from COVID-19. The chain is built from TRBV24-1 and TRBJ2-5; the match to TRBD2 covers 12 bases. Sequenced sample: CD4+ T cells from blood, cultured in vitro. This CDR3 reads CATSDSGTSGSQAQYF. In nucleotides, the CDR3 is TGTGCCACCAGTGATTCCGGGACTAGCGGGTCCCAAGCCCAGTACTTC.